The next 22 T cell receptor beta chains were all read from a single sample in a study of T cells in Graves' hyperthyroidism and ophthalmopathy. RNA transcripts gave rise to amplified TCR beta CDR3 regions. HTBI primers drove first-round RT-PCR of the TCR CDR3. One entry per CDR3 protein, called by TCRdb with MiXCR from the multiplex PCR reads. This table has under 550,000 distinct CDR3 sequences, roughly 21% appearing once. Sequencing input: blood. The receptor source for this set is a man aged 40-50 years with Graves' ophthalmopathy.

This clonotype turned up a few times. The V gene is TRBV20-1, the J gene TRBJ1-3; 8 positions match TRBD1. The germline V gene has CDR1 DFQATT and CDR2 SNEGSKA (reference sequence). This CDR3 comprises 17 residues. V lost 3 bases, J lost 4 bases, and 14 bases stayed unmatched. The CDR3 loop is CSASGPDRVSGGNTIYF. As DNA, the CDR3 is TGCAGTGCTAGCGGGCCGGACAGGGTTTCGGGCGGAAACACCATATATTTT.

This chain connects TRBV5-1 to TRBJ2-4, with 8 bases aligning to TRBD1. CDR3 length: 16 residues. Germline loops: CDR1 SGHRS, CDR2 YFSETQ. The ends lost 0 bases at V and 0 bases at J; junction bases unmatched: 2. The CDR3 loop is CASSLGTGRAKNIQYF. The CDR3 coding sequence is TGCGCCAGCAGCTTGGGGACAGGGAGAGCCAAAAACATTCAGTACTTC.

The chain uses TRBV24-1 and TRBJ2-5; D may be TRBD2 (6 bases). The length of the CDR3 is 17 residues. CDR1 KGHDR and CDR2 SFDVKD come from the germline V gene. The V gene lost 0 bases and the J gene lost 7 bases, with 20 bases spanning the gap. The CDR3 DNA is TGTGCCACCAGTGATTTGCCCCCTGGGACTTCGGGTGCGACCCAGTACTTC. This encodes CATSDLPPGTSGATQYF.

The rearrangement uses TRBV4-3 and TRBJ2-3, with D perhaps assigned TRBD1 or TRBD2 (5 bases each). V lost 3 bases to trimming and J lost 5 bases, with 24 bases between them. Germline CDR1 reads LGHNA; CDR2 reads YSLEER. The CDR3 is 18 residues long. CDR3 bases: TGCGCCAGCAGCCACGCCACTTTGGCTTTCACGGGACGAGATACGCAGTATTTT. Protein sequence: CASSHATLAFTGRDTQYF.

The CDR3 is CASSSSGGVQPQHF. CDR3 DNA: TGTGCCAGCAGCAGTTCAGGGGGGGTTCAGCCCCAGCATTTT. The chain joins TRBV9 to TRBJ1-5; 7 nucleotides align to TRBD1. The CDR3 extends over 14 amino acids. Germline trimming cut 4 bases from V and 6 bases from J; bases unmatched to any gene: 7. CDR1 is SGDLS, CDR2 YYNGEE, per germline.

This sequence joins TRBV9 and TRBJ2-1; 12 bases line up with TRBD2. Germline V gene data show CDR1 as SGDLS and CDR2 as YYNGEE. There are 16 residues in the CDR3. Losses at the gene ends were 3 bases for V and 5 bases for J; bases not matched to a gene: 6. CDR3 amino acids: CASSETRTSGNNEQFF. The CDR3 DNA reads as TGTGCCAGCAGCGAAACTCGGACTAGCGGGAACAATGAGCAGTTCTTC.

Many counts were recorded for this clonotype. The J gene is TRBJ2-1, the V gene TRBV27; D uncertain. The germline V gene has CDR1 MNHEY and CDR2 SMNVEV (reference sequence). The CDR3 runs to 16 residues. Trimming took off 2 bases at V and 1 base at J, with 12 bases between the two ends. Here the CDR3 reads CASSLVVGRSYNEQFF. The CDR3, as DNA: TGTGCCAGCAGTTTAGTCGTGGGAAGATCCTACAATGAGCAGTTCTTC.

This clonotype was seen a few times. The chain carries TRBV11-2 and TRBJ2-2, with 7 bases identical to TRBD1. CDR1 and CDR2 from the germline V gene are SGHAT and FQNNGV. The CDR3 totals 15 residues. The junction had 9 bases not matched to a gene; V was cut back by 6 bases and J by 5 bases. CDR3 nucleotide sequence: TGTGCCAGCAGTTTCTCAGGGGGACGGACCGGGGAGCTGTTTTTT. Translating gives CASSFSGGRTGELFF.

V is TRBV29-1 and J is TRBJ1-2; TRBD1 matches at 8 bases. From germline, CDR1 is SQVTM and CDR2 ANQGSEA. Unmatched junction bases numbered 11, after V lost 4 bases and J lost 1 base. The CDR3 contains 16 residues. CDR3 residues: CSVATPGTGVNYGYTF. The CDR3 coding sequence is TGCAGCGTTGCGACACCCGGGACAGGTGTTAACTATGGCTACACCTTC.

In its sample, this clonotype was seen many times. The gene calls are TRBV11-2 and TRBJ2-1; 9 positions agree with TRBD1. This CDR3 comprises 17 residues. Germline assignment: CDR1 SGHAT and CDR2 FQNNGV. Trimming cost V 5 bases and J 7 bases; bases outside gene matches: 15. This CDR3 is CASSRTGTGFGVNEQFF. In DNA form, the CDR3 reads TGTGCCAGCAGCCGCACCGGGACAGGGTTTGGGGTAAATGAGCAGTTCTTC.

Ten or more counts support this clonotype. The genes are TRBV30 and TRBJ2-5, with D possibly being TRBD2 (5 bases). The V end was cut by 3 bases, the J end by 2 bases, with 10 bases between. Germline lookup yields CDR1 GTSNPN and CDR2 SVGIG (reference sequence). This CDR3 region has 13 residues. CDR3 sequence: CAWSGLGQETQYF. Here the CDR3 DNA reads TGTGCCTGGAGCGGACTCGGTCAAGAGACCCAGTACTTC.

This clonotype was counted between two and nine times. The rearrangement joins TRBV20-1 to TRBJ2-3, with 11 bases fitting TRBD2. The CDR3 runs to 18 residues. The V segment lost 0 bases and the J segment 2 bases; nucleotides outside the gene matches: 10. Germline assignment: CDR1 DFQATT and CDR2 SNEGSKA (reference sequence). The CDR3 sequence: CSARDQLAGGWVTDTQYF. DNA of the CDR3: TGCAGTGCTAGAGATCAGCTAGCGGGAGGATGGGTCACAGATACGCAGTATTTT.

The V call is TRBV5-1, the J call TRBJ1-5; maybe TRBD1 (5 bases). With 3 bases removed from V and 5 bases from J, the gap between germline ends came to 15 bases. CDR1 and CDR2 (germline): SGHRS, YFSETQ. The CDR3 loop spans 15 amino acids. CDR3 residues: CASSYAPGFYQPQHF. CDR3 bases: TGCGCCAGCAGCTACGCTCCAGGGTTCTATCAGCCCCAGCATTTT. Full variable domain (outside the CDR3, taken from reference TRBV5-1 and TRBJ1-5): KAGVTQTPRYLIKTRGQQVTLSCSPISGHRSVSWYQQTPGQGLQFLFEYFSETQRNKGNFPGRFSGRQFSNSRSEMNVSTLELGDSALYLCASSYAPGFYQPQHFGDGTRLSIL.

Only one count was recorded for this clonotype. The chain joins TRBV7-8 to TRBJ2-5; 7 nucleotides align to TRBD2. The CDR3 spans 12 residues. The junction had 9 bases not matched to a gene; V was cut back by 5 bases and J by 12 bases. The germline gives CDR1 SGHVS, CDR2 FQNEAQ. The CDR3 nucleotides are TGTGCCAGCAGCACGGGGGGACGGCCTAAGTACTTC. This translates into CASSTGGRPKYF.

There are a few counts of this clonotype. The CDR3 DNA follows: TGCGCCAGCAGCCCTCAGGGAAGGAGCCAGCCCCAGCATTTT. This translates into CASSPQGRSQPQHF. The rearrangement uses TRBV5-1 and TRBJ1-5; D perhaps matches TRBD1 (5 bases). The germline V gene encodes CDR1 SGHRS and CDR2 YFSETQ. The CDR3 runs to 14 residues. V lost 4 bases, J lost 7 bases, and 15 bases lay in between.

Concerning this clonotype itself: This may come from a read error, since a much larger clone is one base off. V usage is TRBV6-4 and J usage is TRBJ2-7; D is unresolved. The CDR3 contains 13 residues. Germline CDR1 is MRHNA and CDR2 is SNTAGT. This CDR3 is CAGSEELGYEQYF. The CDR3 DNA is TGTGCCGGCAGTGAGGAGTTAGGCTACGAGCAGTACTTC.

This clonotype has ten or more counts. This sequence joins TRBV6-2 or TRBV6-3 and TRBJ1-1; 7 nucleotides agree with TRBD1. This CDR3 is 17 amino acids long. Trimming took 2 bases from V and 2 from J; bases not matched to a gene: 11. The germline gives CDR1 MNHEY, CDR2 SVGEGT. The CDR3 DNA reads TGTGCCAGCAGTTACGGTCGGGAGACAGGGTTTAACACTGAAGCTTTCTTT. Amino acid sequence: CASSYGRETGFNTEAFF.

This clonotype was picked up a small number of times. The chain combines TRBV28 with TRBJ1-2; D possibly corresponds to TRBD1 (6 bases). Trimming took 6 bases from V and 4 from J, leaving 18 bases between them. Germline V gene lookup returns CDR1 MDHEN and CDR2 SYDVKM. The CDR3 totals 15 residues. The chain's CDR3 is CASRSTGSESYGYTF. Written as DNA, the CDR3 is TGTGCCAGCAGATCAACAGGGTCGGAGAGCTATGGCTACACCTTC.

About this clonotype itself: Just one base apart from a much larger clone, this may be a read error. The rearrangement uses TRBV28 and TRBJ2-3; TRBD2 matches at 7 bases. The germline V gene has CDR1 MDHEN and CDR2 SYDVKM. This CDR3 is 16 amino acids long. The CDR3 loop is CVSSEDPGRGTDTQYF. The DNA for the CDR3 is TGTGTCAGCAGTGAAGACCCAGGGAGGGGTACAGATACGCAGTATTTT.

The gene calls are TRBV6-1 and TRBJ2-2, with 10 bases matching TRBD2. The germline CDR1 and CDR2 sequences are MNHNS and SASEGT. The trim removed 10 bases at V and 7 bases at J, leaving 9 bases unmatched. This CDR3 is 14 amino acids long. CDR3 sequence reads: CAIGASGGDGELFF. Written as DNA, the CDR3 is TGTGCCATAGGGGCCAGCGGGGGGGACGGGGAGCTGTTTTTT.

The sample holds many counts of this clonotype. The chain joins TRBV28 to TRBJ2-7; 8 nucleotides align to TRBD1. In germline, CDR1 is MDHEN, CDR2 SYDVKM. The CDR3 runs 15 residues. Trimming cost V 6 bases and J 6 bases; bases outside gene matches: 13. The DNA for the CDR3 is TGTGCCAGCAGCGAGATACAGGGGGTCAAAAGCGAGCAGTACTTC. It encodes CASSEIQGVKSEQYF.

V gene TRBV27 combines with J gene TRBJ1-3; TRBD1 matches 7 bases. Losses at the gene ends were 6 bases for V and 3 bases for J; bases not matched to a gene: 2. The CDR3 runs to 13 residues. The germline CDR1 and CDR2 sequences are MNHEY and SMNVEV (reference sequence). This chain's CDR3 is CASSTGVGNTIYF. The DNA for the CDR3 is TGTGCCAGCAGCACAGGGGTTGGAAACACCATATATTTT.